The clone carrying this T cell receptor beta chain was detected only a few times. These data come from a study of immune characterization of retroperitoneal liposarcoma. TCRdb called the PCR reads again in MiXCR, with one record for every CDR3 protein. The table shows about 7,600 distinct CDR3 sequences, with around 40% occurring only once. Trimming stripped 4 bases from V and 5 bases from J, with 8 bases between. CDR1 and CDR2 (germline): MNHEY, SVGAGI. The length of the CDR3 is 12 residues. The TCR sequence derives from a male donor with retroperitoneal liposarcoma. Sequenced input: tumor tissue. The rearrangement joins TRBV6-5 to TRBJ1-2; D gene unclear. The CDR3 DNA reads TGTGCCAGCAGTTCACTTATTTATGGCTACACCTTC. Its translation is CASSSLIYGYTF.